A single sample is the source of the 8 T cell receptor beta chains below, sequenced in a study of Tregs in tolerant kidney transplant recipients. Assay used: immunoSEQ multiplex PCR; TCRdb lists only in-frame clones, some missing. The sample has tens of thousands of clones; just over 90% are singletons. Sequenced: CD8+ T cells from blood. Receptors originate from a human donor in good health.

The J gene is TRBJ2-2, the V gene TRBV13; TRBD2 agrees at 7 bases. CDR1 is PRHDT, CDR2 FYEKMQ, per germline (reference sequence). The CDR3 covers 15 residues. Trimming cost V 1 base and J 4 bases; bases outside gene matches: 3. This CDR3 reads CASSLDTGGTGELFF. The CDR3 DNA sequence: TGTGCCAGCAGCTTAGACACGGGAGGCACCGGGGAGCTGTTTTTT.

The genes are TRBV10-1 and TRBJ2-3; TRBD2 matches at 15 bases. Germline V gene sequence: CDR1 WNHNN, CDR2 SYGVQD (reference sequence). This CDR3 region has 19 residues. V gave up 2 bases and J gave up 4 bases; unmatched junction bases: 10. CDR3 in amino acids: CASSEPRTSGGVNADTQYF. The CDR3 DNA sequence: TGCGCCAGCAGTGAGCCCCGGACTAGCGGGGGGGTGAACGCAGATACGCAGTATTTT.

The V gene is TRBV4-1, the J gene TRBJ2-1; D may match TRBD1 or TRBD2 (5 bases each). The CDR3 consists of 14 residues. V lost 3 bases, J lost 6 bases, and 12 bases lay in between. CDR1 and CDR2 (germline): MGHRA, YSYEKL. The CDR3: CASSQVGGGNEQFF. The CDR3 DNA is TGCGCCAGCAGCCAGGTCGGTGGGGGCAATGAGCAGTTCTTC.

This chain joins TRBV10-3 and TRBJ2-3; unclear D gene. The CDR3 totals 14 residues. CDR1 ENHRY and CDR2 SYGVKD come from the germline V gene. Deletions cut 4 bases from V and 4 bases from J, with 12 bases between. The CDR3, as DNA: TGTGCCATCAGTGTGGACCCGGGTCCAGATACGCAGTATTTT. Protein sequence: CAISVDPGPDTQYF.

The chain is built from TRBV5-1 and TRBJ1-1; tentatively, D is TRBD1 (5 bases). The germline V and J ends were trimmed by 5 bases and 5 bases, with 16 bases remaining between them. The CDR3 extends over 14 amino acids. Germline CDR1 and CDR2: SGHRS and YFSETQ. The CDR3 DNA is TGCGCCAGCAGGCCGGGCTCAAGGGGAACTGAAGCTTTCTTT. Translation gives CASRPGSRGTEAFF.

V is TRBV6-1 and J is TRBJ1-4; D not resolved. Germline loops: CDR1 MNHNS, CDR2 SASEGT. The V end lost 5 bases, the J end lost 0 bases, and 7 bases lay between the germline ends. The CDR3 consists of 14 residues. The CDR3 DNA reads as TGTGCCAGCAGTTATCGCTCAACTAATGAAAAACTGTTTTTT. Translating it yields CASSYRSTNEKLFF.

The chain is built from TRBV5-5 and TRBJ1-1; D is unresolved. V was shortened by 0 bases and J by 6 bases, with 9 bases between the two germline ends. The V gene's germline CDR1 is SGHKS and CDR2 YYEKEE (reference sequence). The CDR3 has 13 amino acids. CDR3 DNA: TGTGCCAGCAGCTTGGAGATGGGCGCTGAAGCTTTCTTT. Translated: CASSLEMGAEAFF.

The genes are TRBV29-1 and TRBJ2-4; tentatively, D is TRBD1 or TRBD2 (5 bases each). Looked up from germline, CDR1 is SQVTM and CDR2 is ANQGSEA. Deletions cut 0 bases from V and 1 base from J, with 16 bases between. The CDR3 spans 17 residues. The CDR3 spells CSVEDGDGWGAKNIQYF. The CDR3 region has the DNA TGCAGCGTTGAAGATGGGGACGGATGGGGCGCCAAAAACATTCAGTACTTC.